Shown below are 23 T cell receptor beta chains from a single sample sequenced in a study of regulatory T cells in long-lasting Graves disease. Building the TCR beta libraries relied on iRepertoire HTBI primers, and CDR3 regions underwent Arm-PCR. A single record per CDR3 protein comes from TCRdb applying MiXCR to the multiplex PCR reads. The table includes a few hundred thousand distinct CDR3 sequences, about 22% detected once. Time point here: persistent/refractory GD, antithyroid drugs over 5 years with positive TRAb. RNA extracted from PBMCs served as the sequencing template. This sample comprised peripheral blood mononuclear cells (PBMCs), obtained when the disease was refractory, from a patient treated with antithyroid drugs. All receptors derive from a female donor with Graves disease.

V usage is TRBV12-5 and J usage is TRBJ1-1, with D tentatively TRBD1 (5 bases). Germline-derived CDR1 and CDR2 are LGHNT and FRNRAP. The V end was cut by 6 bases, the J end by 4 bases, with 12 bases between. The CDR3 totals 13 residues. CDR3: CASGAWGGTEAFF. The CDR3 DNA follows: TGTGCTAGTGGCGCCTGGGGCGGCACTGAAGCTTTCTTT.

This clonotype was counted at least ten times. The chain joins TRBV12-3 or TRBV12-4 to TRBJ1-5, with D uncertain. This CDR3 spans 16 amino acids. V shed 1 base and J shed 7 bases, with 17 bases lying between them. The DNA of the CDR3 is TGTGCCAGCAGTTTAGATTCCGCGGGGTGGTACCAGCCCCAGCATTTT. It specifies CASSLDSAGWYQPQHF.

V is TRBV20-1 and J is TRBJ2-7, with a tentative D call TRBD1 (5 bases). Germline assignment: CDR1 DFQATT and CDR2 SNEGSKA (reference sequence). This CDR3 has 11 amino acids. Trimming stripped 7 bases from V and 1 base from J, with 8 bases between. CDR3 in amino acids: CSVAGSYEQYF. In DNA form, the CDR3 reads TGCAGTGTCGCAGGGTCCTACGAGCAGTACTTC.

This clonotype was picked up a small number of times. V and J are TRBV5-1 and TRBJ2-7, with 7 bases fitting TRBD1. V dropped 0 bases and J dropped 0; count of bases not matched to a gene: 3. The germline CDR1 and CDR2 sequences are SGHRS and YFSETQ. The CDR3 sequence is 15 residues long. The CDR3 DNA reads as TGCGCCAGCAGCTTGGTTCGGGACAGCTCCTACGAGCAGTACTTC. The encoded protein is CASSLVRDSSYEQYF. The full variable domain, with the rest looked up from reference TRBV5-1 and TRBJ2-7, is KAGVTQTPRYLIKTRGQQVTLSCSPISGHRSVSWYQQTPGQGLQFLFEYFSETQRNKGNFPGRFSGRQFSNSRSEMNVSTLELGDSALYLCASSLVRDSSYEQYFGPGTRLTVT.

In this sample, this clonotype turned up many times. CDR3 region: CASSENRAGNQPQHF. In DNA, the CDR3 is TGTGCCAGCAGTGAAAACAGGGCGGGCAATCAGCCCCAGCATTTT. The chain combines TRBV2 with TRBJ1-5, with a possible D match to TRBD1 (6 bases). V gave up 2 bases and J gave up 2 bases, with 10 bases separating them. From germline, CDR1 is SNHLY and CDR2 FYNNEI. CDR3 length equals 15 residues.

The chain employs TRBV28 and TRBJ2-7; D not certain. There are 14 residues in the CDR3. Germline V CDR1 and CDR2: MDHEN, SYDVKM. Trimming took off 3 bases at V and 5 bases at J, with 14 bases between the two ends. Written as DNA, the CDR3 is TGTGCCAGCAGTTTGGAGTATAGTAGTAACGAGCAGTACTTC. It encodes CASSLEYSSNEQYF.

This clonotype was counted many times. This chain joins TRBV10-3 and TRBJ1-2; 7 nucleotides line up with TRBD1. The junction had 7 bases not matched to a gene; V was cut back by 3 bases and J by 3 bases. The CDR3 contains 15 residues. Germline V gene data show CDR1 as ENHRY and CDR2 as SYGVKD. CDR3 sequence: CAISDLTGIYYGYTF. DNA of the CDR3: TGTGCCATCAGTGATTTGACAGGGATATACTATGGCTACACCTTC.

There are many counts of this clonotype. The V call is TRBV7-8, the J call TRBJ1-1; TRBD1 agrees at 12 bases. The CDR3 loop spans 17 amino acids. Looked up from germline, CDR1 is SGHVS and CDR2 is FQNEAQ. The J segment lost 3 bases and the V segment lost 4 bases, leaving 9 bases of the junction unmatched. CDR3 sequence: CASSSPGQGARDTEAFF. CDR3 in DNA: TGTGCCAGCAGCTCCCCGGGACAGGGGGCGAGGGACACTGAAGCTTTCTTT.

This clonotype has more than one count but fewer than ten. The chain recombines TRBV3-1 with TRBJ2-5, with unresolved D. The CDR3 has 17 amino acids. Germline V gives CDR1 LGHDT, CDR2 YNNKEL (reference sequence). Trimming stripped 3 bases from V and 0 bases from J, with 17 bases between. CDR3 region: CASSHFRAGRYQETQYF. CDR3 in DNA: TGTGCCAGCAGCCACTTTAGAGCAGGAAGGTACCAAGAGACCCAGTACTTC.

This clonotype was observed at least ten times. This chain links TRBV6-2 or TRBV6-3 with TRBJ1-1; D is unclear. The V gene lost 0 bases and the J gene lost 6 bases, with 8 bases spanning the gap. CDR3 length: 13 residues. CDR1 and CDR2 (germline): MNHEY, SVGEGT. DNA of the CDR3: TGTGCCAGCAGTTACTCGAGCCAGGCTGAAGCTTTCTTT. As protein: CASSYSSQAEAFF.

V and J are TRBV20-1 and TRBJ1-6; maybe TRBD1 (5 bases). V lost 3 bases and J 10 bases, leaving 19 bases between the germline ends. The CDR3 extends over 15 amino acids. Germline V gene lookup returns CDR1 DFQATT and CDR2 SNEGSKA (reference sequence). CDR3 sequence reads: CSARSGGREGSPLHF. The CDR3 coding sequence is TGCAGTGCTAGGTCGGGCGGCAGGGAGGGATCACCCCTCCACTTT.

This clonotype was seen only a few times. This chain connects TRBV28 to TRBJ1-5, with 10 bases lining up with TRBD1. The trim removed 7 bases at V and 0 bases at J, leaving 9 bases unmatched. Germline CDR1 and CDR2: MDHEN and SYDVKM. The CDR3 runs to 17 residues. CDR3 in DNA: TGTGCCAGCAAGCCGACAGGGGGCATAGATAGCAATCAGCCCCAGCATTTT. Translated: CASKPTGGIDSNQPQHF.

This clonotype was observed many times. The rearrangement joins TRBV11-2 to TRBJ2-7; D is unclear. The CDR3 loop spans 13 amino acids. Germline V gives CDR1 SGHAT, CDR2 FQNNGV. With 1 base removed from V and 2 bases from J, the gap between germline ends came to 6 bases. The CDR3 region has the DNA TGTGCCAGCAGCTTAGCCCCACCCTACGAGCAGTACTTC. Its protein product is CASSLAPPYEQYF.

The chain joins TRBV5-1 to TRBJ2-2, with a tentative D call TRBD2 (5 bases). The CDR3 is made up of 15 amino acids. V dropped 0 bases and J dropped 3 bases, with 9 bases sitting between them. Germline CDR1 reads SGHRS; CDR2 reads YFSETQ. The CDR3 bases are TGCGCCAGCAGCTTGGTCGGGGTCGACACCGGGGAGCTGTTTTTT. It translates to CASSLVGVDTGELFF.

The rearrangement uses TRBV5-4 and TRBJ1-1; D is unclear. Trimming removed 5 bases at V and 7 bases at J, with 15 bases between. This CDR3 has 13 residues. Germline V gives CDR1 SGHNT, CDR2 YYREEE (reference sequence). This chain's CDR3 is CASRMLGVHEAFF. The CDR3 nucleotides read TGTGCCAGCAGAATGCTAGGAGTTCATGAAGCTTTCTTT.

Only a few counts were recorded for this clonotype. V is TRBV24-1 and J is TRBJ2-2; D not certain. The CDR3 has 17 residues. Germline values: CDR1 KGHDR, CDR2 SFDVKD. Deletions cut 4 bases from V and 7 bases from J, with 21 bases between. DNA for the CDR3: TGTGCCACCAGTGAGCCCGACGCCTCACTAAGGGACGGGGAGCTGTTTTTT. Translating it yields CATSEPDASLRDGELFF.

In its sample, this clonotype was seen many times. This chain links TRBV7-9 with TRBJ1-1, with TRBD1 matching 7 bases. The V segment lost 3 bases and the J segment 3 bases; nucleotides outside the gene matches: 1. In germline, CDR1 is SEHNR, CDR2 FQNEAQ (reference sequence). The CDR3 is 13 residues long. The CDR3 sequence: CASSLGQHTEAFF. The CDR3 DNA sequence: TGTGCCAGCAGCTTGGGACAGCACACTGAAGCTTTCTTT.

The chain couples TRBV11-2 to TRBJ2-3, with 11 positions matching TRBD1. Germline values: CDR1 SGHAT, CDR2 FQNNGV. The CDR3 has 16 amino acids. V lost 6 bases and J lost 2; bases outside the gene matches: 7. The CDR3 coding sequence is TGTGCCAGCAGTTACCCCGGACAGGGGGCCACAGATACGCAGTATTTT. This codes for CASSYPGQGATDTQYF.

This clonotype was counted between two and nine times. This rearrangement joins TRBV20-1 to TRBJ1-2; tentatively, D is TRBD1 (6 bases). The V gene's germline CDR1 is DFQATT and CDR2 SNEGSKA (reference sequence). The CDR3 is 11 amino acids. V lost 6 bases to trimming and J lost 5 bases, with 10 bases between them. CDR3 region: CSAWTEYGYTF. The CDR3 DNA sequence: TGCAGTGCATGGACAGAGTATGGCTACACCTTC.

This clonotype was seen only a few times. The chain uses TRBV29-1 and TRBJ2-5; 9 positions agree with TRBD2. The germline V gene has CDR1 SQVTM and CDR2 ANQGSEA. Trimming cost V 5 bases and J 5 bases; bases outside gene matches: 12. This CDR3 comprises 15 residues. CDR3 in amino acids: CSVSISSGSAETQYF. The CDR3, as DNA: TGCAGCGTTTCAATTAGTAGCGGGAGTGCGGAGACCCAGTACTTC.

This clonotype has only a few counts. The chain links TRBV7-2 to TRBJ2-1, with a tentative D call TRBD1 (6 bases). Germline loops: CDR1 SGHTA, CDR2 FQGNSA. CDR3 length: 15 amino acids. V lost 4 bases, J lost 0 bases, and 10 bases lay in between. The CDR3 loop is CASSSKGVSYNEQFF. As DNA, the CDR3 is TGTGCCAGCAGCTCAAAGGGGGTCTCCTACAATGAGCAGTTCTTC.

For this clonotype: The junction departs from the called germline gene at one end, perhaps through a read error. The rearrangement joins TRBV6-1 to TRBJ2-3; 7 bases map to TRBD1. This CDR3 has 13 amino acids. Germline V gene sequence: CDR1 MNHNS, CDR2 SASEGT. The CDR3 nucleotides read TGTGCCGGCAGGGACAGCAACACAGATACGCAGTATTTT. Translation gives CAGRDSNTDTQYF.

In regard to this clonotype: An end of the junction does not agree with germline; a read error may underlie this. CDR3 loop: CATSGGTGSGNTIYF. The CDR3, as DNA: TGTGCCACCAGCGGAGGGACAGGGTCCGGAAACACCATTTATTTT. The chain uses TRBV15 and TRBJ1-3; 9 positions agree with TRBD1. CDR1 is LNHNV, CDR2 YYDKDF, per germline (reference sequence). This CDR3 has 15 residues.